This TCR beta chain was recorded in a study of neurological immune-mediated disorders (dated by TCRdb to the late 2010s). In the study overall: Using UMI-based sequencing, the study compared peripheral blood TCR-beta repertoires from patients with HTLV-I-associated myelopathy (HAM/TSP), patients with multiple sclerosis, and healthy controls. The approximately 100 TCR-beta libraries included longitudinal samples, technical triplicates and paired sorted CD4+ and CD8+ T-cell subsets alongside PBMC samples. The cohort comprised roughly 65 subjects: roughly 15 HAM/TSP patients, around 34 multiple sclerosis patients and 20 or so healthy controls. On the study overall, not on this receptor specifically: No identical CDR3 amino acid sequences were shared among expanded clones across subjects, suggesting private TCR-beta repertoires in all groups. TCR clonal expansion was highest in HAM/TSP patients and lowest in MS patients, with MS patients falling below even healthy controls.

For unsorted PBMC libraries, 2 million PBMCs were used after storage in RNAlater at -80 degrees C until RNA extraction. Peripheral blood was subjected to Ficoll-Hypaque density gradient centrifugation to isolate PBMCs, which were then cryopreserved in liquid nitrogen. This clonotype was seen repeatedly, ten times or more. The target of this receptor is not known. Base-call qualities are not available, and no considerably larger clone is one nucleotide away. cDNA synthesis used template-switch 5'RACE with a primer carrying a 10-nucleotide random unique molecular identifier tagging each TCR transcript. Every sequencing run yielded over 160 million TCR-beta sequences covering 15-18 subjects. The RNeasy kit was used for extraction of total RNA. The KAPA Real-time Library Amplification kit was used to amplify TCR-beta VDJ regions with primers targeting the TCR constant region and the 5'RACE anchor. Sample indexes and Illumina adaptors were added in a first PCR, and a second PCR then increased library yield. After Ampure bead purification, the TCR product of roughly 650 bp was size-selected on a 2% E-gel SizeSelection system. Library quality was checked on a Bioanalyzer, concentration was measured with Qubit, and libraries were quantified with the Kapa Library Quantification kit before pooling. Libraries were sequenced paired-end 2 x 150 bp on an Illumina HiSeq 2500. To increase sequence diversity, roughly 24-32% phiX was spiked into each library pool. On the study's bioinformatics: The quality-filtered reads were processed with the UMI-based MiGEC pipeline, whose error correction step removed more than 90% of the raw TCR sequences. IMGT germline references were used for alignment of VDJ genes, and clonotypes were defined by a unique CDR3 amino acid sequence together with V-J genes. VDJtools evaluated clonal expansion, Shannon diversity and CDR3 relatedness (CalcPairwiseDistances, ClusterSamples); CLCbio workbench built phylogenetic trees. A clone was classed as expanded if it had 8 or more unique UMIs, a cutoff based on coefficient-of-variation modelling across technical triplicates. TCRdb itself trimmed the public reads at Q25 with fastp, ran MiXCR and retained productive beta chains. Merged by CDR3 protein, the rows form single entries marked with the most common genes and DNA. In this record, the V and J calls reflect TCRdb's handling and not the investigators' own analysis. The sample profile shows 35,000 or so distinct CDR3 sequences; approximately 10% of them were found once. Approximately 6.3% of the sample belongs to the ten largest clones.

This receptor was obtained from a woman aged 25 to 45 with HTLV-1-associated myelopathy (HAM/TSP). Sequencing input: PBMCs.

The CDR3 in this case is CASSFRTGAINTGELFF. Here is the DNA: TGCGCCAGCAGCTTCAGGACAGGGGCGATCAACACCGGGGAGCTGTTTTTT. The chain is made from TRBV5-1 and TRBJ2-2; 9 bases in the junction line up with TRBD1. Clipping removes 2 bases from V and 2 bases from J, with 7 as the unmatched junction base count. CDR1 and CDR2 (SGHRS, YFSETQ) derive from the germline V gene. The CDR3 measures 17 amino acids from cysteine to phenylalanine. Of all the DNA, just the CDR3 is kept, 51 bases in frame from base 1.